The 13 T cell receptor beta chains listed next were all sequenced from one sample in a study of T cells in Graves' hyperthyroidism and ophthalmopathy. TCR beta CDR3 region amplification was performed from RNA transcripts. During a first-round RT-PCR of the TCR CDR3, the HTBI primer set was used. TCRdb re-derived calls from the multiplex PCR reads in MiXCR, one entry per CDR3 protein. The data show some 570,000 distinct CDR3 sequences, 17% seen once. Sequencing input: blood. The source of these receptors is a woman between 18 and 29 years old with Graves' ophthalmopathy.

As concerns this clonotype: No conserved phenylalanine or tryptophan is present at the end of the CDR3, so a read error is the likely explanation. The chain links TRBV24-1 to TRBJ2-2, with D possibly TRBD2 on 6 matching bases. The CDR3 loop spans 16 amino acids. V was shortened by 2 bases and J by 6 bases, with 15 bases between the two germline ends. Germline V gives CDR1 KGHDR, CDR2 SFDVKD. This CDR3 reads CATSDSWNSGSGELFS. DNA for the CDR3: TGTGCCACCAGTGATTCCTGGAATAGCGGTTCCGGGGAGCTGTTTTCT.

CDR3 DNA: TGTGCCAGCAGCCAAGGCCTCCGGGACAGGGGAGCCTACGAGCAGTACTTC. Its protein is CASSQGLRDRGAYEQYF. The chain carries TRBV4-2 and TRBJ2-7; 10 bases map to TRBD1. The V and J ends lost 1 base and 2 bases, in that order; junction bases with no gene match: 8. CDR1 LGHNA and CDR2 YNFKEQ come from the germline V gene. This CDR3 is built from 17 residues.

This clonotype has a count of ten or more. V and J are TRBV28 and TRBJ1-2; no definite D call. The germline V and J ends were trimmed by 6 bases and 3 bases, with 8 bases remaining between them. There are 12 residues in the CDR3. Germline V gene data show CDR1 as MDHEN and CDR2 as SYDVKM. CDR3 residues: CASSPGDYGYTF. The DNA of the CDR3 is TGTGCCAGCAGCCCAGGAGACTATGGCTACACCTTC.

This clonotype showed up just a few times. The CDR3 loop reads CASSLYLAGNTEAFF. The CDR3 nucleotides read TGTGCCAGCAGCTTGTACTTGGCAGGGAACACTGAAGCTTTCTTT. The chain uses TRBV5-8 and TRBJ1-1, with unresolved D. Germline CDR1 reads SGHTS; CDR2 reads YDEGEE. V lost 1 base and J 1 base, leaving 11 bases between the germline ends. CDR3 length equals 15 residues.

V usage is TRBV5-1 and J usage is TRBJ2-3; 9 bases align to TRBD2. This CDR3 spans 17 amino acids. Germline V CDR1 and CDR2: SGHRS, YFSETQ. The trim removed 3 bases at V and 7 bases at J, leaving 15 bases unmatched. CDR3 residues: CASSSYRTSVWGNTQYF. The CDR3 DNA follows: TGCGCCAGCAGCTCATACAGGACTAGCGTTTGGGGGAATACGCAGTATTTT.

The CDR3 DNA sequence: TGCGCCAGCAGCCTCCGACGGGGAAATGAGGCCCTCCACTTT. Protein product: CASSLRRGNEALHF. This rearrangement joins TRBV4-3 to TRBJ1-6; no reliable D call. There are 14 residues in the CDR3. Germline CDR1 is LGHNA and CDR2 is YSLEER. Trimming left V 4 bases short and J 14 bases short, with 18 bases between.

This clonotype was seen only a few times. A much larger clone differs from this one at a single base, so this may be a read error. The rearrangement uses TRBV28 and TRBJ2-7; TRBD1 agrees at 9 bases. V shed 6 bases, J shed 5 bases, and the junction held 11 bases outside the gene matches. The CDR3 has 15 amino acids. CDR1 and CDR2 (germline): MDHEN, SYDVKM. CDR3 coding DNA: TGTGCCAGCAGCCACACCGGACAGGGGACCCACGAGCAGTACTTC. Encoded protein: CASSHTGQGTHEQYF. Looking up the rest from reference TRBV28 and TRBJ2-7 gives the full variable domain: DVKVTQSSRYLVKRTGEKVFLECVQDMDHENMFWYRQDPGLGLRLIYFSYDVKMKEKGDIPEGYSVSREKKERFSLILESASTNQTSMYLCASSHTGQGTHEQYFGPGTRLTVT.

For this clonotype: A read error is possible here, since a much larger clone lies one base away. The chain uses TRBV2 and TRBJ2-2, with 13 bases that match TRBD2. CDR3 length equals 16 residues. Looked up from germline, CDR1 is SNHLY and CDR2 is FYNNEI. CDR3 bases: TGTGCCAGCAGTGGGACTAGCGGGAGCCCCACCGGGGAGCCGTTTTTT. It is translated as CASSGTSGSPTGEPFF. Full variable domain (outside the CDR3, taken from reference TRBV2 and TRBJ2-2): EPEVTQTPSHQVTQMGQEVILRCVPISNHLYFYWYRQILGQKVEFLVSFYNNEISEKSEIFDDQFSVERPDGSNFTLKIRSTKLEDSAMYFCASSGTSGSPTGEPFFGEGSRLTVL.

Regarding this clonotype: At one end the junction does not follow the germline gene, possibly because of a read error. The CDR3 here is CSARETTNTEASF. As DNA, the CDR3 is TGCAGTGCTAGAGAGACTACGAACACTGAAGCTTCCTTT. The chain joins TRBV20-1 to TRBJ1-1, with D unclear. The CDR3 extends over 13 amino acids. From germline, CDR1 is DFQATT and CDR2 SNEGSKA (reference sequence).

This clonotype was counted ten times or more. CDR3 amino acids: CASSVSGTGNIQYF. Written as DNA, the CDR3 is TGTGCCAGCAGTGTCTCCGGGACAGGAAACATTCAGTACTTC. This chain uses TRBV6-1 with TRBJ2-4; TRBD1 aligns across 8 bases. Trimming cost V 4 bases and J 6 bases; bases outside gene matches: 5. CDR1 MNHNS and CDR2 SASEGT come from the germline V gene. The CDR3 runs 14 residues.

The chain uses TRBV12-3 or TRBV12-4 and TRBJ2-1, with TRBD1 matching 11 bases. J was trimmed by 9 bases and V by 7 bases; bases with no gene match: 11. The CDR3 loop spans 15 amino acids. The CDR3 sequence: CASTTGQGAQIEQFF. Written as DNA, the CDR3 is TGTGCCAGCACCACAGGACAGGGGGCGCAGATTGAGCAGTTCTTC.

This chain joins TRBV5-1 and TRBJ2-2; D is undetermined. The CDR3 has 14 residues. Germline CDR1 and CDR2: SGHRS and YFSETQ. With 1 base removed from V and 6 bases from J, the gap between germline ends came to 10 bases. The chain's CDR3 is CASSLFVAAGELFF. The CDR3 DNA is TGCGCCAGCAGCTTGTTTGTCGCGGCCGGGGAGCTGTTTTTT.

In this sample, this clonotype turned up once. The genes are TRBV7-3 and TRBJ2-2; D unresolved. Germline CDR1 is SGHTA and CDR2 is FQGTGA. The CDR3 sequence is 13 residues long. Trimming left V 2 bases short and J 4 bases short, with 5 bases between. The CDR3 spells CASSLDTTGELFF. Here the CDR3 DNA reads TGTGCCAGCAGCTTAGATACCACCGGGGAGCTGTTTTTT.